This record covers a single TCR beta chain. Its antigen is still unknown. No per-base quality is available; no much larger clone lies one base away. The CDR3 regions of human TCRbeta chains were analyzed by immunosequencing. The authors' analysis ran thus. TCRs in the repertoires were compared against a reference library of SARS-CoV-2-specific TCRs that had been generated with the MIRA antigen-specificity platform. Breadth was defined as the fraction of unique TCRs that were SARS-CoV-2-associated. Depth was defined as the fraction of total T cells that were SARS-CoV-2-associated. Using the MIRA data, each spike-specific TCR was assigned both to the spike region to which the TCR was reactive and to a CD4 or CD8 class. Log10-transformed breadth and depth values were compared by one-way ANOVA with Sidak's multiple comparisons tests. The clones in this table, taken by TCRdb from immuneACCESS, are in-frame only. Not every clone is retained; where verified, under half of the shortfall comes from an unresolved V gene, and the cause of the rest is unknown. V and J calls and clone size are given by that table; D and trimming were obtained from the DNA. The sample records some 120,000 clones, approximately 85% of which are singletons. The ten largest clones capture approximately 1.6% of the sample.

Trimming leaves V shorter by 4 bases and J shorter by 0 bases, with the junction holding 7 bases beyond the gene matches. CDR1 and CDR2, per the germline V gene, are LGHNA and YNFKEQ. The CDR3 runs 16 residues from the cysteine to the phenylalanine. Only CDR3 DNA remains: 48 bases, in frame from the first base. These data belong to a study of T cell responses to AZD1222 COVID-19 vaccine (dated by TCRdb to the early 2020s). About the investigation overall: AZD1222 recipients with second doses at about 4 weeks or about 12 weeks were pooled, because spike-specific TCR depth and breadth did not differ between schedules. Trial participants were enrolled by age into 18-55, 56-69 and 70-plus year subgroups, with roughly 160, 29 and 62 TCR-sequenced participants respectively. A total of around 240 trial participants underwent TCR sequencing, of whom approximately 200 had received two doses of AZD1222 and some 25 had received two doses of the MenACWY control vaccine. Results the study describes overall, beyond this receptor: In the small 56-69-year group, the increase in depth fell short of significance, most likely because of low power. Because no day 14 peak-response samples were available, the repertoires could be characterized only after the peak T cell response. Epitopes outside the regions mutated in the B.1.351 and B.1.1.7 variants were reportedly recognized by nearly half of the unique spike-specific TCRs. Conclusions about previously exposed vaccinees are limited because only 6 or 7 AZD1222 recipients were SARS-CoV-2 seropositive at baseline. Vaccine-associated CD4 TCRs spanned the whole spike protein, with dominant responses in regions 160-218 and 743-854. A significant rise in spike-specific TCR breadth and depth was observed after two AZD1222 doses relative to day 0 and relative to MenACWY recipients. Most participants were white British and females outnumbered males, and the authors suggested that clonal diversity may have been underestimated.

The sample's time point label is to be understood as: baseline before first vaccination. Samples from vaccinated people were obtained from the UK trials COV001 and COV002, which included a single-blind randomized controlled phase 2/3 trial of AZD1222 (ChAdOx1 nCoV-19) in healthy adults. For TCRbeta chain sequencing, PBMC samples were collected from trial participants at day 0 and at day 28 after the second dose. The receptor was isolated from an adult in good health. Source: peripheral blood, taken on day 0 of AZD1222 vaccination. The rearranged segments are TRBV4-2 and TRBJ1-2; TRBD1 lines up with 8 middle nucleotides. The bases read TGTGCCAGCAGCCTCGACAGGGGATCTCCTAACTATGGCTACACCTTC. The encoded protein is CASSLDRGSPNYGYTF.